The present entry profiles one T cell receptor (beta chain) with its context. This entry belongs to a study of T cell responses to AZD1222 COVID-19 vaccine. TCRdb's table, derived via immunoSEQ multiplex PCR, lists solely in-frame clones and lacks some. Of some 200,000 clones in the sample, approximately 91% are singletons; the top ten hold approximately 0.97%. V lost 3 bases, J lost 1 base, and 19 bases lay in between. The V gene's germline CDR1 is SGDLS and CDR2 YYNGEE. The CDR3 covers 17 residues. Sequencing used peripheral blood, obtained on day 0 of AZD1222 vaccination. The receptor was derived from an adult in good health. This chain connects TRBV9 to TRBJ1-1; D perhaps matches TRBD1 (5 bases). CDR3 in DNA: TGTGCCAGCAGCGCACCCATCGGGACTCCCAAGAACACTGAAGCTTTCTTT. It is translated as CASSAPIGTPKNTEAFF.